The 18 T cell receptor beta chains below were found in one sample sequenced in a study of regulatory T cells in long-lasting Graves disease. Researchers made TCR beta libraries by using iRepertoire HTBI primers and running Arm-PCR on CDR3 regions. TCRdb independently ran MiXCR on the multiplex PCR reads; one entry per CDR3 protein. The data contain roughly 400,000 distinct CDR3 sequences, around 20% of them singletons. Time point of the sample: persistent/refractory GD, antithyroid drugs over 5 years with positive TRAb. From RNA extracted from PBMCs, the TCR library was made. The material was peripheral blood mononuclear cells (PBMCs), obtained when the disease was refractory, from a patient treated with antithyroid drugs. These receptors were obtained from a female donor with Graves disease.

The CDR3 DNA reads TGTGCCAGTACTGCAGGTTCGACAGGCTTGGAGACCCAGTACTTC. The encoded protein is CASTAGSTGLETQYF. The chain employs TRBV19 and TRBJ2-5, with D tentatively TRBD1 (6 bases). Germline CDR1 LNHDA, CDR2 SQIVND (reference sequence). Between the trimmed V and J ends, which lost 7 bases and 5 bases, there was a span of 20 bases. The CDR3 runs 15 residues.

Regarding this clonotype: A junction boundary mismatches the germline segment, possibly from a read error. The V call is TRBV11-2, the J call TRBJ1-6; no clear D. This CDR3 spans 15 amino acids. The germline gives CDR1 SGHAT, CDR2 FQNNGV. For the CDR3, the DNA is TGTGCCGGCAGCTTAATGGACGGGCTCGGATCACCCCTCCACTTT. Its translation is CAGSLMDGLGSPLHF.

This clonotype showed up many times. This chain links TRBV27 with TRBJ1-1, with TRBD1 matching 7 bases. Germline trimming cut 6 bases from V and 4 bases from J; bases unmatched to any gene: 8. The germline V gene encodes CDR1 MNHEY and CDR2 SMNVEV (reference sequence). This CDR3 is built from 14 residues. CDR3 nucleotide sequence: TGTGCCAGCAGACCAAGGGGGCGTGTCACTGAAGCTTTCTTT. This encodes CASRPRGRVTEAFF.

CDR3 protein: CASSQDSCEQYF. CDR3 DNA: TGTGCCAGCAGCCAAGACAGCTGCGAGCAGTACTTC. The chain carries TRBV2 and TRBJ2-7; possibly TRBD1 for D (5 bases). Trimming took off 6 bases at V and 6 bases at J, with 12 bases between the two ends. The CDR3 loop spans 12 amino acids. Germline values: CDR1 SNHLY, CDR2 FYNNEI.

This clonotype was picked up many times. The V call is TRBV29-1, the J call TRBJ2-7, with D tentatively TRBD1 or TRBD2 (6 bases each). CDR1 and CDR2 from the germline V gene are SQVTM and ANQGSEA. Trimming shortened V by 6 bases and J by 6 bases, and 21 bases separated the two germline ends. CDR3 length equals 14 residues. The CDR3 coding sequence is TGCAGCGTAGCCTTTGAGGGGGACTTCCTCGAGCAGTACTTC. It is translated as CSVAFEGDFLEQYF.

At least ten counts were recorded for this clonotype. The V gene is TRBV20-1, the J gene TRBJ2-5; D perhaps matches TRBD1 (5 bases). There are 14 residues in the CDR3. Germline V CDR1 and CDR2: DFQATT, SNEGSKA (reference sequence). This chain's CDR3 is CSAQGQQRQETQYF. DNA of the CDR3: TGCAGCGCCCAGGGTCAGCAGCGACAAGAGACCCAGTACTTC.

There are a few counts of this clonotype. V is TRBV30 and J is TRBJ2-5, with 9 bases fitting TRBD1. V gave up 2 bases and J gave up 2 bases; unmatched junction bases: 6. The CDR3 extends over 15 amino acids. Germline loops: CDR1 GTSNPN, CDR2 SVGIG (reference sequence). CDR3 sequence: CAWSQTGGIQETQYF. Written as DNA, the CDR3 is TGTGCCTGGAGTCAGACAGGGGGTATACAAGAGACCCAGTACTTC.

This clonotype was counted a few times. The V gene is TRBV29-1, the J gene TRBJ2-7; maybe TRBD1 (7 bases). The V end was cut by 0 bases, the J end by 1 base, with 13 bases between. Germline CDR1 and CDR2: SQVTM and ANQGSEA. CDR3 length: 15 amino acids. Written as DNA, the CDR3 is TGCAGCGTTGAAGATGCCCAGGGGGGATCCTACGAGCAGTACTTC. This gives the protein CSVEDAQGGSYEQYF.

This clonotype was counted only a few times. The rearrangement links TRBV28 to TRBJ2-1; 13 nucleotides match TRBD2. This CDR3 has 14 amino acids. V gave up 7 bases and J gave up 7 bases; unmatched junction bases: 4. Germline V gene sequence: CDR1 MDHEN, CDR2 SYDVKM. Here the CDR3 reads CASITSGRGNEQFF. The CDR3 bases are TGTGCCAGCATAACTAGCGGGAGGGGGAATGAGCAGTTCTTC.

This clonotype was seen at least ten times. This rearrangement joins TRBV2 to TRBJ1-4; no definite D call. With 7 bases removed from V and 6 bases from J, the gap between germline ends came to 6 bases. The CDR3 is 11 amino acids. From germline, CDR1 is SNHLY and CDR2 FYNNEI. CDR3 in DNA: TGTGCCAGCACCACCGATGAAAAACTGTTTTTT. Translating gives CASTTDEKLFF. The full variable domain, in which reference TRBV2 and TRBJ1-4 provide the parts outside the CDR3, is EPEVTQTPSHQVTQMGQEVILRCVPISNHLYFYWYRQILGQKVEFLVSFYNNEISEKSEIFDDQFSVERPDGSNFTLKIRSTKLEDSAMYFCASTTDEKLFFGSGTQLSVL.

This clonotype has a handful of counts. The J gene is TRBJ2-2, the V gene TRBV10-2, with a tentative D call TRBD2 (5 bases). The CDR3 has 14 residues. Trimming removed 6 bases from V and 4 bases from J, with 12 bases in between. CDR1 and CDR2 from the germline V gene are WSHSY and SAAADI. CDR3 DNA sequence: TGCGCCAGCAGGATCGGGGAGTTCACCGGGGAGCTGTTTTTT. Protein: CASRIGEFTGELFF.

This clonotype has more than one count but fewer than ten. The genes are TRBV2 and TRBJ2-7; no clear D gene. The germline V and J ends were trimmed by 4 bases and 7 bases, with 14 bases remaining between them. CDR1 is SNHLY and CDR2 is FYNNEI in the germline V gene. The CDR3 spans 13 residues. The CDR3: CASSGASAWEQYF. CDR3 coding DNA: TGTGCCAGCAGTGGAGCGAGTGCCTGGGAGCAGTACTTC.

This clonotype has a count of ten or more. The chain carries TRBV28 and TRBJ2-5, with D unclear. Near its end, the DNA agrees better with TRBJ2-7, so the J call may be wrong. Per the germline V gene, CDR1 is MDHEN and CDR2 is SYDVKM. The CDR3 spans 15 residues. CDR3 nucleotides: TGTGCCAGCAGTTTCGGAACTACATCCTCCTACGAGCAGTACTTC. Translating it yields CASSFGTTSSYEQYF.

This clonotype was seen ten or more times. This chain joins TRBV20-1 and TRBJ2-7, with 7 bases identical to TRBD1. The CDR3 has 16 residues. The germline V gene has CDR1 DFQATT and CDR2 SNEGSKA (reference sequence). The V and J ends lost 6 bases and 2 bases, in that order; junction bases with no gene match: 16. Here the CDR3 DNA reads TGCAGTGCGATCCGGGACAGCCCGGGTTCGACCTACGAGCAGTACTTC. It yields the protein CSAIRDSPGSTYEQYF.

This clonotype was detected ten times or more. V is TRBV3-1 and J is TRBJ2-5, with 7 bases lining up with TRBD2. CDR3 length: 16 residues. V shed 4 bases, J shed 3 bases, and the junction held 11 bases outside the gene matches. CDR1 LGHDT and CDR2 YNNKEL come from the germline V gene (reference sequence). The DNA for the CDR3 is TGTGCCAGCAGCCCTCTTTCCGGACTAGAGGAAGAGACCCAGTACTTC. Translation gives CASSPLSGLEEETQYF.

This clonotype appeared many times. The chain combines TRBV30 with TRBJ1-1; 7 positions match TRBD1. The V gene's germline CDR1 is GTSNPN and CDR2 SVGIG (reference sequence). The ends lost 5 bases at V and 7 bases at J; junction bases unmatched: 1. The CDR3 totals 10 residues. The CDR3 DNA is TGTGCCTGGGGGACAGATGAAGCTTTCTTT. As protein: CAWGTDEAFF.

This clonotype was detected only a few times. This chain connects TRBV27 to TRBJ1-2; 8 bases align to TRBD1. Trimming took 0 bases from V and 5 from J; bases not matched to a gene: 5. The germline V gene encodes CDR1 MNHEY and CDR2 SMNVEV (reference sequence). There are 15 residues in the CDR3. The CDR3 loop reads CASSLSRGQDYGYTF. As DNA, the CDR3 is TGTGCCAGCAGTTTATCCCGGGGACAGGATTATGGCTACACCTTC.

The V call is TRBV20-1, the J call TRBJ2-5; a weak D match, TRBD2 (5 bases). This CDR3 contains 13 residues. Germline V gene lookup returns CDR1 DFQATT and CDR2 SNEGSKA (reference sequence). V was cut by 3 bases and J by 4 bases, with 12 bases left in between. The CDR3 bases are TGCAGTGCTAGCCGGACTGTAGGAGAGACCCAGTACTTC. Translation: CSASRTVGETQYF.